These 19 T cell receptor beta chains share one sample of origin, sequenced in a study of spatial heterogeneity in lung cancer. The time point denotes: sample taken at primary tumor resection. TCRdb passed the 5' RACE reads through MiXCR, listing each CDR3 protein once. The sample has 20,000 to 25,000 distinct CDR3 sequences; roughly 4.5% are singletons. The sample in question was PBMCs, obtained at surgery. Receptors originate from a male donor with early-stage non-small cell lung cancer.

This clonotype appeared many times. The chain carries TRBV15 and TRBJ2-1; 9 nucleotides align to TRBD2. This CDR3 is 15 amino acids long. The trim removed 4 bases at V and 4 bases at J, leaving 5 bases unmatched. Germline CDR1 is LNHNV and CDR2 is YYDKDF (reference sequence). The CDR3 loop is CATSISGRGYNEQFF. CDR3 DNA: TGTGCCACCAGCATTAGCGGGAGAGGGTACAATGAGCAGTTCTTC.

This clonotype was counted between two and nine times. A junction end diverges from the germline sequence, so it may reflect a read error. The genes are TRBV20-1 and TRBJ1-6; D not resolved. CDR3 length: 11 amino acids. CDR1 and CDR2 from the germline V gene are DFQATT and SNEGSKA (reference sequence). In DNA form, the CDR3 reads TGCAGTGCTAGTCGCAGTCGGTTATTGTTATTT. This gives the protein CSASRSRLLLF.

By proportion, this clonotype is medium-sized. V is TRBV2 and J is TRBJ1-5; D uncertain. CDR1 and CDR2 (germline): SNHLY, FYNNEI. The CDR3 is made up of 14 amino acids. Trimming pared 7 bases from V and 7 bases from J, leaving 17 bases between. The CDR3 spells CASTTTLLGQPQHF. The CDR3, as DNA: TGTGCCAGCACAACCACCTTACTGGGGCAGCCCCAGCATTTT.

This clonotype has at least ten counts. The gene calls are TRBV5-5 and TRBJ1-5, with D possibly matching TRBD1 (6 bases). Germline values: CDR1 SGHKS, CDR2 YYEKEE (reference sequence). This CDR3 comprises 18 residues. Trimming pared 3 bases from V and 3 bases from J, leaving 22 bases between. For the CDR3, the DNA is TGTGCCAGCAGCTCTCCTTATACGACAGGATCGTTCAATCAGCCCCAGCATTTT. Residues: CASSSPYTTGSFNQPQHF.

This clonotype was seen many times. The rearrangement uses TRBV28 and TRBJ1-4; 7 nucleotides align to TRBD1. The CDR3 is 13 amino acids. The germline CDR1 and CDR2 sequences are MDHEN and SYDVKM. Trimming removed 4 bases from V and 8 bases from J; junction bases left unmatched: 4. The DNA of the CDR3 is TGTGCCAGCAGTTCGTTACAGGGGGAAAAACTGTTTTTT. It specifies CASSSLQGEKLFF.

V gene TRBV30 combines with J gene TRBJ2-1; the match to TRBD1 covers 12 bases. The CDR3 spans 15 residues. V lost 5 bases and J lost 8; bases outside the gene matches: 10. Per germline, CDR1 GTSNPN and CDR2 SVGIG (reference sequence). The CDR3 DNA sequence: TGTGCCTGGGCTACCGGGACAGGGGGCTTGGATGAGCAGTTCTTC. Its translation is CAWATGTGGLDEQFF.

In this sample, this clonotype is medium-sized (0.01 to 0.1%). The chain joins TRBV20-1 to TRBJ2-3; unclear D gene. The length of the CDR3 is 14 residues. Germline-derived CDR1 and CDR2 are DFQATT and SNEGSKA (reference sequence). Trimming removed 5 bases at V and 3 bases at J, with 15 bases between. For the CDR3, the DNA is TGCAGTGCTGCAAAAGCCATCTCAACAGATACGCAGTATTTT. As protein: CSAAKAISTDTQYF.

The sample holds many counts of this clonotype. This chain links TRBV28 with TRBJ1-5; no firm D call. The V and J ends lost 6 bases and 7 bases respectively, with 16 bases between them. CDR1 and CDR2 from the germline V gene are MDHEN and SYDVKM. This CDR3 has 14 residues. CDR3: CASSPLRVGQPQHF. CDR3 nucleotides: TGTGCCAGCAGCCCCCTAAGGGTCGGACAGCCCCAGCATTTT.

This clonotype was seen ten or more times. This chain uses TRBV20-1 with TRBJ1-4; 10 bases are a match to TRBD1. The CDR3 totals 16 residues. J lost 3 bases, V lost 6 bases, and 10 bases had no gene match. Per germline, CDR1 DFQATT and CDR2 SNEGSKA (reference sequence). Here the CDR3 reads CSAAGQGIQANEKLFF. The CDR3 nucleotides are TGCAGTGCCGCGGGACAGGGGATTCAGGCTAATGAAAAACTGTTTTTT.

The V and J genes are TRBV6-2 or TRBV6-3 and TRBJ2-3; D gene uncertain. V was clipped by 5 bases and J by 1 base, with 13 bases between them. The CDR3 sequence is 15 residues long. Germline V lookup: CDR1 MNHEY, CDR2 SVGEGT. The CDR3: CASSKLLLGTDTQYF. CDR3 bases: TGTGCCAGCAGTAAACTATTGTTGGGCACAGATACGCAGTATTTT.

J is TRBJ2-3 and V is TRBV6-5; 9 nucleotides match TRBD1. J gave up 5 bases and V 10 bases, and 16 bases lay outside the gene matches. CDR3 length: 16 residues. The germline gives CDR1 MNHEY, CDR2 SVGAGI. CDR3 DNA sequence: TGTGCCACCTCCCCAACCGGGACAGGGAAAGGAGATACGCAGTATTTT. It is translated as CATSPTGTGKGDTQYF.

This clonotype was detected only once. This rearrangement joins TRBV5-1 to TRBJ2-4; maybe TRBD1 (6 bases). V was trimmed by 2 bases and J by 6 bases, leaving 9 bases between them. The germline CDR1 and CDR2 sequences are SGHRS and YFSETQ. CDR3 length: 13 amino acids. For the CDR3, the DNA is TGCGCCAGCAGCTTACAGGGAAGAAACATTCAGTACTTC. It yields the protein CASSLQGRNIQYF.

There are a few counts of this clonotype. The chain uses TRBV6-1 and TRBJ2-1; TRBD2 aligns across 13 bases. Germline trimming cut 6 bases from V and 6 bases from J; bases unmatched to any gene: 17. CDR3 length: 19 residues. Germline CDR1 is MNHNS and CDR2 is SASEGT. The CDR3 region has the DNA TGTGCCAGCAGCACGAAACCAAAATCACTAGCGGGGGGGGGCAATGAGCAGTTCTTC. It codes for CASSTKPKSLAGGGNEQFF.

In its sample, this clonotype was seen many times. The chain has TRBV6-5 and TRBJ2-1, with 7 bases lining up with TRBD1. V was clipped by 6 bases and J by 8 bases; unmatched bases: 13. The germline V gene encodes CDR1 MNHEY and CDR2 SVGAGI. The CDR3 consists of 15 residues. CDR3 amino acids: CASRPDRVGSDEQFF. The CDR3 DNA follows: TGTGCCAGCAGGCCCGACAGGGTAGGAAGCGATGAGCAGTTCTTC.

By frequency in the sample, this clonotype is medium-sized. The chain couples TRBV29-1 to TRBJ2-1; 10 nucleotides match TRBD2. CDR3 length: 14 amino acids. Germline V gene lookup returns CDR1 SQVTM and CDR2 ANQGSEA. The V segment lost 5 bases and the J segment 3 bases; nucleotides outside the gene matches: 4. The CDR3, as DNA: TGCAGCGTTACTCTAGCGGGAGACTACAATGAGCAGTTCTTC. This codes for CSVTLAGDYNEQFF.

The sample holds many counts of this clonotype. The J gene is TRBJ1-1, the V gene TRBV18; a weak D match, TRBD1 (5 bases). The V and J ends lost 4 bases and 0 bases respectively, with 12 bases between them. CDR1 KGHSH and CDR2 LQKENI come from the germline V gene. This CDR3 spans 15 amino acids. CDR3 in DNA: TGTGCCAGCTCACGTCCCGGGACGATGAACACTGAAGCTTTCTTT. This gives the protein CASSRPGTMNTEAFF. Drawing the rest from reference TRBV18 and TRBJ1-1, the complete variable domain is NAGVMQNPRHLVRRRGQEARLRCSPMKGHSHVYWYRQLPEEGLKFMVYLQKENIIDESGMPKERFSAEFPKEGPSILRIQQVVRGDSAAYFCASSRPGTMNTEAFFGQGTRLTVV.

This clonotype was counted ten times or more. This chain joins TRBV28 and TRBJ1-2, with 9 bases that match TRBD1. The CDR3 is made up of 18 amino acids. Germline values: CDR1 MDHEN, CDR2 SYDVKM. The junction had 18 bases not matched to a gene; V was cut back by 4 bases and J by 6 bases. The CDR3 nucleotides are TGTGCCAGCAGTTCCGACCCCTTTACCGGGACAGGGAGGAATGGCTACACCTTC. This encodes CASSSDPFTGTGRNGYTF.

This clonotype appeared many times. The CDR3 sequence is CASSYGPNTEAFF. The CDR3 DNA sequence: TGTGCCAGCAGTTACGGGCCCAACACTGAAGCTTTCTTT. This chain links TRBV6-2 or TRBV6-3 with TRBJ1-1; D is ambiguous. Germline V gene sequence: CDR1 MNHEY, CDR2 SVGEGT. The CDR3 has 13 residues. The germline V and J ends were trimmed by 2 bases and 2 bases, with 6 bases remaining between them.

This clonotype was counted a few times. CDR3 sequence: CSAKPPGQGVEKLFF. CDR3 bases: TGCAGTGCTAAGCCTCCGGGACAGGGGGTTGAAAAACTGTTTTTT. This chain joins TRBV20-1 and TRBJ1-4; 11 bases agree with TRBD1. The CDR3 length is 15 residues. V was pared by 4 bases and J by 7 bases, with 8 bases of the junction left unmatched. Germline V lookup: CDR1 DFQATT, CDR2 SNEGSKA (reference sequence).